The 7 T cell receptor beta chains presented below share a single source sample, sequenced in a study of T cell repertoires in cytomegalovirus infection. TCRdb called the reads again in MiXCR, with one record for every CDR3 protein. The sample includes approximately 600,000 distinct CDR3 sequences, around two fifths seen only once; the top ten take 48%. Their specific antigens are unknown. Sequencing used cultured PBMCs, obtained from culture after CMV antigen stimulation. The receptor source for this set is a human donor in good health (CMV status not recorded). Some clones in this sample may be carry-over from other donors' samples.

The chain couples TRBV4-3 to TRBJ1-1; D remains ambiguous. V lost 1 base, J lost 8 bases, and 14 bases lay in between. The CDR3 has 14 residues. Germline CDR1 is LGHNA and CDR2 is YSLEER. The CDR3 sequence is CASSQVSSRPEAFF. Written as DNA, the CDR3 is TGCGCCAGCAGCCAAGTTTCGTCTCGCCCCGAAGCTTTCTTT.

The V gene is TRBV12-3 or TRBV12-4, the J gene TRBJ2-5, with D perhaps given as TRBD1 or TRBD2 (5 bases each). The CDR3 contains 13 residues. V was cut by 6 bases and J by 7 bases, with 15 bases left in between. In DNA form, the CDR3 reads TGTGCCAGCAGGCTATCCTTGGGGGTGACCCAGTACTTC. Translated: CASRLSLGVTQYF.

This clonotype has a count of ten or more. This chain connects TRBV7-2 to TRBJ2-7; 7 bases map to TRBD1. From germline, CDR1 is SGHTA and CDR2 FQGNSA. V was pared by 2 bases and J by 0 bases, with 1 base of the junction left unmatched. This CDR3 region has 14 residues. This chain's CDR3 is CASSLWDSSYEQYF. CDR3 nucleotide sequence: TGTGCCAGCAGCTTATGGGACAGCTCCTACGAGCAGTACTTC.

The chain uses TRBV7-2 and TRBJ2-7; no clear D gene. V shed 1 base and J shed 3 bases, with 13 bases lying between them. Germline CDR1 reads SGHTA; CDR2 reads FQGNSA. The CDR3 spans 15 residues. CDR3 region: CASSLVLDTFYEQYF. In DNA form, the CDR3 reads TGTGCCAGCAGCTTAGTGCTAGATACTTTCTACGAGCAGTACTTC.

V and J are TRBV12-3 or TRBV12-4 and TRBJ2-3, with 10 bases matching TRBD2. Germline trimming cut 5 bases from V and 4 bases from J; bases unmatched to any gene: 6. This CDR3 comprises 15 residues. CDR3 sequence reads: CASSRAGGPPDTQYF. CDR3 in DNA: TGTGCCAGCAGTCGAGCGGGAGGGCCCCCAGATACGCAGTATTTT.

The rearrangement joins TRBV5-5 to TRBJ2-7; 7 positions match TRBD1. CDR1 is SGHKS, CDR2 YYEKEE, per germline (reference sequence). Unmatched junction bases numbered 7, after V lost 4 bases and J lost 3 bases. The CDR3 totals 14 residues. Here the CDR3 DNA reads TGTGCCAGCAGCCGGGACAGCGGTCGCTACGAGCAGTACTTC. Translation: CASSRDSGRYEQYF.

The gene calls are TRBV4-3 and TRBJ2-7; no definite D call. The CDR3 runs 13 residues. V lost 0 bases, J lost 6 bases, and 9 bases lay in between. Germline-derived CDR1 and CDR2 are LGHNA and YSLEER. The CDR3 spells CASSQERIGEQYF. The CDR3 nucleotides are TGCGCCAGCAGCCAAGAGCGGATAGGCGAGCAGTACTTC.